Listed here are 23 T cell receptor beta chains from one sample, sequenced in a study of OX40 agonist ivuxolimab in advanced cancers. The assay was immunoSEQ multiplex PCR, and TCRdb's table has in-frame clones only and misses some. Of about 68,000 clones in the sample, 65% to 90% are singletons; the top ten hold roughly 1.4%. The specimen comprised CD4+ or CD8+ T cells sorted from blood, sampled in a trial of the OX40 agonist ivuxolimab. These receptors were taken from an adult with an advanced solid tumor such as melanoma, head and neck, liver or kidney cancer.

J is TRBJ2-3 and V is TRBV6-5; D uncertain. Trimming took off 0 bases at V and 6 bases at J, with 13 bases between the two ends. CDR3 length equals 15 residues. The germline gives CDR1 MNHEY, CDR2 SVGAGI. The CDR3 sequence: CASSYSKISTDTQYF. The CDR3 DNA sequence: TGTGCCAGCAGTTACTCGAAAATATCCACCGATACGCAGTATTTT.

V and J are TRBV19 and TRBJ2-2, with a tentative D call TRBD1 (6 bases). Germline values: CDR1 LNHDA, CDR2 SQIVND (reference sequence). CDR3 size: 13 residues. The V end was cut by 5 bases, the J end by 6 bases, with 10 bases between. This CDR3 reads CASSSPGAGELFF. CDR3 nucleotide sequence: TGTGCCAGTAGTTCTCCAGGGGCCGGGGAGCTGTTTTTT.

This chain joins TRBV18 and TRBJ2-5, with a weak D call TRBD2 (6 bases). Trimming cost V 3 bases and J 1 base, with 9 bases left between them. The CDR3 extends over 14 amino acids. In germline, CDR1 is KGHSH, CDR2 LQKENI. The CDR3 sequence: CASSPGGAQETQYF. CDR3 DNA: TGTGCCAGCTCACCGGGCGGGGCCCAAGAGACCCAGTACTTC. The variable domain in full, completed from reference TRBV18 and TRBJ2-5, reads NAGVMQNPRHLVRRRGQEARLRCSPMKGHSHVYWYRQLPEEGLKFMVYLQKENIIDESGMPKERFSAEFPKEGPSILRIQQVVRGDSAAYFCASSPGGAQETQYFGPGTRLLVL.

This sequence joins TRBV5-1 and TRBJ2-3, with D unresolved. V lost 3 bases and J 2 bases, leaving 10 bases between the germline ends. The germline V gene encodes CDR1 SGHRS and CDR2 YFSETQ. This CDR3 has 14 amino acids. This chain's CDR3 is CASSSLTPTDTQYF. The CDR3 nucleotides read TGCGCCAGCAGCTCTCTAACCCCCACAGATACGCAGTATTTT.

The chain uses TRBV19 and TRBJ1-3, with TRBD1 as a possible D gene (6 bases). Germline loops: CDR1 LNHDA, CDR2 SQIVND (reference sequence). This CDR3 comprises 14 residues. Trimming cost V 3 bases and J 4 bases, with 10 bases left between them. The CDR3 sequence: CASSISGTGNTIYF. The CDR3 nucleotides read TGTGCCAGTAGTATCTCCGGGACAGGAAACACCATATATTTT.

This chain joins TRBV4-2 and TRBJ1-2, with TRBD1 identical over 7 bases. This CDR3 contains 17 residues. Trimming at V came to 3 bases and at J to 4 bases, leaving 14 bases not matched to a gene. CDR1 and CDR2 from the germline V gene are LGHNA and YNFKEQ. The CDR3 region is CASSQGGIGQDVYGYTF. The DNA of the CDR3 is TGTGCCAGCAGCCAGGGAGGGATCGGACAGGATGTCTATGGCTACACCTTC.

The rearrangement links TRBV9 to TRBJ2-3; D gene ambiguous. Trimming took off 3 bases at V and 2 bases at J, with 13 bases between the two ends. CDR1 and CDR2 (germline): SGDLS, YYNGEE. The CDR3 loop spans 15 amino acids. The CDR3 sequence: CASSANGLPTDTQYF. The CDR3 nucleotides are TGTGCCAGCAGCGCAAATGGCCTCCCCACAGATACGCAGTATTTT.

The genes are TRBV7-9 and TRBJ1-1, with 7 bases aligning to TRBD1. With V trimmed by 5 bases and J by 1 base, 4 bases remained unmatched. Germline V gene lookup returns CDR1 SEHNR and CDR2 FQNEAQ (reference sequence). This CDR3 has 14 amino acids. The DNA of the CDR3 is TGTGCCAGCAGCAAAGGACAGGAGAACACTGAAGCTTTCTTT. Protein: CASSKGQENTEAFF.

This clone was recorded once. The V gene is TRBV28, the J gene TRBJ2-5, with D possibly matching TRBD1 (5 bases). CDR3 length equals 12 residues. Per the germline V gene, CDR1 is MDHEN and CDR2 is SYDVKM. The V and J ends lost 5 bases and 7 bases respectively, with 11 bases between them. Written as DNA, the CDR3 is TGTGCCAGCAGTAACAGGCTCGGGACCCAGTACTTC. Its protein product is CASSNRLGTQYF.

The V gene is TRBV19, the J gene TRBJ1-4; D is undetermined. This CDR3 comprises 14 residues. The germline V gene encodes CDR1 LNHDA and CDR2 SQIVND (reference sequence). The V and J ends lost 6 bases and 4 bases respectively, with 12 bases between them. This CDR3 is CASSFRALNEKLFF. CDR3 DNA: TGTGCCAGTAGCTTCCGAGCCCTTAATGAAAAACTGTTTTTT.

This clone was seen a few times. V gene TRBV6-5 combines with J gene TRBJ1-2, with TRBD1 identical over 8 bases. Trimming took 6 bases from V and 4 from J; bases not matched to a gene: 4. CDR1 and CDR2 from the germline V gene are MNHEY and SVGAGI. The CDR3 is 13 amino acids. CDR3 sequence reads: CASRPTGGYGYTF. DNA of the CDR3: TGTGCCAGCAGACCTACAGGGGGCTATGGCTACACCTTC.

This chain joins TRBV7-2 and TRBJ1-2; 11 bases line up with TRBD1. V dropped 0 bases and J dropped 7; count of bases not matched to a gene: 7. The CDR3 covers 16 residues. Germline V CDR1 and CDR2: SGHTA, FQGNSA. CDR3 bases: TGTGCCAGCAGCTTAGCGTTCGGACAGGGGGCGCCTGGCTACACCTTC. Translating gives CASSLAFGQGAPGYTF.

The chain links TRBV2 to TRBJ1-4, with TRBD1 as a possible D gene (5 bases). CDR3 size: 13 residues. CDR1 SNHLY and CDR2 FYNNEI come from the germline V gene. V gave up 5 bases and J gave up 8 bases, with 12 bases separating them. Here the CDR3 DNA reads TGTGCCAGCAGTCCCGGGGCCGTGGAAAAACTGTTTTTT. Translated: CASSPGAVEKLFF. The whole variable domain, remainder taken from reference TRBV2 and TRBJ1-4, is EPEVTQTPSHQVTQMGQEVILRCVPISNHLYFYWYRQILGQKVEFLVSFYNNEISEKSEIFDDQFSVERPDGSNFTLKIRSTKLEDSAMYFCASSPGAVEKLFFGSGTQLSVL.

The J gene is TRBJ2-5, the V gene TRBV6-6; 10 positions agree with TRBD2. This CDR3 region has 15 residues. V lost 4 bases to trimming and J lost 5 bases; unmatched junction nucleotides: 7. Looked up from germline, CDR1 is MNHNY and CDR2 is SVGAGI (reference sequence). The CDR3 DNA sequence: TGTGCCAGCAGTTCGGCTAGCGGGGGAGTGGAGACCCAGTACTTC. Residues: CASSSASGGVETQYF.

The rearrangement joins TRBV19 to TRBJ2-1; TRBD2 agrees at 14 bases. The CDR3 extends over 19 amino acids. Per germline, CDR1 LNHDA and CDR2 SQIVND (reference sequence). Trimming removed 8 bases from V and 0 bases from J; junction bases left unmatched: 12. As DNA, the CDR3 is TGTGCCAGTGCACCATCGACGACTAGCGGGGGGGCCTCCTACAATGAGCAGTTCTTC. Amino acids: CASAPSTTSGGASYNEQFF.

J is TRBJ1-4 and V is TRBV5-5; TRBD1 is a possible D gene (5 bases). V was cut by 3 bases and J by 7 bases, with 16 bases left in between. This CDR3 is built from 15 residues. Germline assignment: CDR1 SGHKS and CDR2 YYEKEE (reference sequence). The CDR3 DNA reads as TGTGCCAGCAGCTACCTGGGGGGAATAGGTGAAAAACTGTTTTTT. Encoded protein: CASSYLGGIGEKLFF.

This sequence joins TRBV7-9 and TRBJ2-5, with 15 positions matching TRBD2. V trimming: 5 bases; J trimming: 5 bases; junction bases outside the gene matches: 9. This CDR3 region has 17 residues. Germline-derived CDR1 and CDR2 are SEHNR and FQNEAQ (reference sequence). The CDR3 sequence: CASSRTSGGAGGETQYF. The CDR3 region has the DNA TGTGCCAGCAGCAGGACTAGCGGGGGGGCCGGCGGGGAGACCCAGTACTTC.

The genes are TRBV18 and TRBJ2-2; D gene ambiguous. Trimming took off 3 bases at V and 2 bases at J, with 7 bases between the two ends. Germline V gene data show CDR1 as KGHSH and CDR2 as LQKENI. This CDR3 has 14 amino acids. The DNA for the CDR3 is TGTGCCAGCTCACCTCTCCTAAACACCGGGGAGCTGTTTTTT. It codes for CASSPLLNTGELFF.

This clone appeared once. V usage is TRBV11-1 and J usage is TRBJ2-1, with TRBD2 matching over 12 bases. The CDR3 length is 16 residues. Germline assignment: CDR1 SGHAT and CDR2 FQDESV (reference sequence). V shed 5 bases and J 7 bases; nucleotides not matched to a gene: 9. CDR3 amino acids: CASSPPTSGGRNEQFF. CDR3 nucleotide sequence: TGTGCCAGCAGCCCACCGACTAGCGGGGGCCGAAATGAGCAGTTCTTC.

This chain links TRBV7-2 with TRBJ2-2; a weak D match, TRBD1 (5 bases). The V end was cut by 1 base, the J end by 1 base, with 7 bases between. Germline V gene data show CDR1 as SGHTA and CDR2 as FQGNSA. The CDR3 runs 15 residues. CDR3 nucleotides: TGTGCCAGCAGCTTAGACAGGAGGAACACCGGGGAGCTGTTTTTT. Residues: CASSLDRRNTGELFF.

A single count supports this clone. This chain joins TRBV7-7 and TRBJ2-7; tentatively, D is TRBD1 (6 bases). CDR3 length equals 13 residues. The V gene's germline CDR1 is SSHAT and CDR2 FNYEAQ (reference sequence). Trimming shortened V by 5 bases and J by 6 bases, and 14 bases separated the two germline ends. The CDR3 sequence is CASSRTVQSEQYF. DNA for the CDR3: TGTGCCAGCAGCAGGACAGTTCAGAGCGAGCAGTACTTC.

CDR3 DNA sequence: TGCAGCGCCGCGGGGGGCCCAGAGACCCAGTACTTC. This translates into CSAAGGPETQYF. V is TRBV29-1 and J is TRBJ2-5, with 8 bases lining up with TRBD2. The germline V gene has CDR1 SQVTM and CDR2 ANQGSEA. The junction had 5 bases not matched to a gene; V was cut back by 7 bases and J by 4 bases. The CDR3 is 12 amino acids.

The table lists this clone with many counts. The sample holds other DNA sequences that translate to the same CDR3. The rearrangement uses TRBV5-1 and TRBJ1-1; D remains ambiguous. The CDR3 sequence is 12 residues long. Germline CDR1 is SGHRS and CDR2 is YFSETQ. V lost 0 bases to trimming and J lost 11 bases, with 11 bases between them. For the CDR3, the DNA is TGCGCCAGCAGCTTGGCGGGCCCGGAGGCTTTCTTT. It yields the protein CASSLAGPEAFF.